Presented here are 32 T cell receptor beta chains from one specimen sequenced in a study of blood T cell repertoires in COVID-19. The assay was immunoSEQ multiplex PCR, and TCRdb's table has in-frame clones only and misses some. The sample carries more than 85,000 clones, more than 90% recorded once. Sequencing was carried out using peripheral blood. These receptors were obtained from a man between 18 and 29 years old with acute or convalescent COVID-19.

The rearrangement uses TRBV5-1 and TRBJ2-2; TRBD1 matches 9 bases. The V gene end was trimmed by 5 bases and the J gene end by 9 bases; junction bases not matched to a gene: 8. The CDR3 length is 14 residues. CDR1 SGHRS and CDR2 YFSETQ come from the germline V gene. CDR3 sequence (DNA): TGCGCCAGCAGGAGGCCGGGACAGGGTTGGGAGCTGTTTTTT. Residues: CASRRPGQGWELFF.

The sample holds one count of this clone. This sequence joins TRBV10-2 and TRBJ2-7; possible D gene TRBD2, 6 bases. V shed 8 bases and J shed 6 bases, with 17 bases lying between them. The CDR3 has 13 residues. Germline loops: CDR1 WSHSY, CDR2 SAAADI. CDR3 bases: TGCGCCAGCCTTGGGACTGCCGCTAGCGAGCAGTACTTC. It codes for CASLGTAASEQYF.

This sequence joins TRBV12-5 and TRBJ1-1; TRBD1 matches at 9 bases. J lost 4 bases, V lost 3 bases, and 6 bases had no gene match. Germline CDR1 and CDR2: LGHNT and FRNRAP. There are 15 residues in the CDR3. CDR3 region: CASGFLGQGTTEAFF. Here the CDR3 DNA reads TGTGCTAGTGGTTTTTTAGGACAGGGGACCACTGAAGCTTTCTTT.

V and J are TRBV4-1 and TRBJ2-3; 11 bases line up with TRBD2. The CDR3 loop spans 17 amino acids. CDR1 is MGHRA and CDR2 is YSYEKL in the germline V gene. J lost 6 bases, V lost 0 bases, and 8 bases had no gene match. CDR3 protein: CASSQDPSGRSRDTQYF. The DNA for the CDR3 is TGCGCCAGCAGCCAAGATCCTAGCGGGAGGTCCAGGGATACGCAGTATTTT.

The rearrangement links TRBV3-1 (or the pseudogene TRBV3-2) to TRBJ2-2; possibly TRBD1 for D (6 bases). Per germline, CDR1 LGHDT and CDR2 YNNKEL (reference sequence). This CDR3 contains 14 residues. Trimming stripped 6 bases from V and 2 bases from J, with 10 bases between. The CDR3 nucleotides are TGTGCCAGCAGACAGGGCCAAAACACCGGGGAGCTGTTTTTT. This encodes CASRQGQNTGELFF.

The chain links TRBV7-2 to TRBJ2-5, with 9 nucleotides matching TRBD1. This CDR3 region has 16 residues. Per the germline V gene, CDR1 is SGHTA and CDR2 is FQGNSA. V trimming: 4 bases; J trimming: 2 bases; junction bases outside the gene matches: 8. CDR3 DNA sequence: TGTGCCAGCAGCTCAGGGACAGGGTACCTTCAAGAGACCCAGTACTTC. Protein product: CASSSGTGYLQETQYF.

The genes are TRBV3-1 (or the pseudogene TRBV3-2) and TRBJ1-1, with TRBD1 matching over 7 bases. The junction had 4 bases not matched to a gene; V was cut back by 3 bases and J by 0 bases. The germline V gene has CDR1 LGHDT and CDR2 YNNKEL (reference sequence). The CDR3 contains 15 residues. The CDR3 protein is CASSQGQSVNTEAFF. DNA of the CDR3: TGTGCCAGCAGCCAGGGACAGTCGGTGAACACTGAAGCTTTCTTT.

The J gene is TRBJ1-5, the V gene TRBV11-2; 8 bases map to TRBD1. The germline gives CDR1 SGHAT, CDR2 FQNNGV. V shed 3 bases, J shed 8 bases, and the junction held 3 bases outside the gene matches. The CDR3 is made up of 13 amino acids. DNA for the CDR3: TGTGCCAGCAGCTTCGGACAGGGTAAGCCCCAGCATTTT. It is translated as CASSFGQGKPQHF.

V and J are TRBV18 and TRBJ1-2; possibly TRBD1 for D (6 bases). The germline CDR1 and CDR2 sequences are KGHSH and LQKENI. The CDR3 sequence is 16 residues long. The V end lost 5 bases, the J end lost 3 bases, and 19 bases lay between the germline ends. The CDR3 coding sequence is TGTGCCAGCTCAGTGACAGGCCGTGAGGTCGACTATGGCTACACCTTC. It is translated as CASSVTGREVDYGYTF.

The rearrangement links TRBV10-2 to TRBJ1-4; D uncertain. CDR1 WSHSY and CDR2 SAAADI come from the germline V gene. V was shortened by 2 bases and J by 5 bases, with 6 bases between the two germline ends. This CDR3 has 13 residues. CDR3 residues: CASSEDGNEKLFF. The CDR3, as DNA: TGCGCCAGCAGTGAGGACGGGAATGAAAAACTGTTTTTT.

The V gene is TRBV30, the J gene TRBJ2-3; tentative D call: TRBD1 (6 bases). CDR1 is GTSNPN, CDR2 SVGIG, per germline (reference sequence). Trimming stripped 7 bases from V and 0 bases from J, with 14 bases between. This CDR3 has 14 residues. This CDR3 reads CAFRDTVSTDTQYF. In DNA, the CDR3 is TGTGCCTTCAGGGACACCGTTAGCACAGATACGCAGTATTTT.

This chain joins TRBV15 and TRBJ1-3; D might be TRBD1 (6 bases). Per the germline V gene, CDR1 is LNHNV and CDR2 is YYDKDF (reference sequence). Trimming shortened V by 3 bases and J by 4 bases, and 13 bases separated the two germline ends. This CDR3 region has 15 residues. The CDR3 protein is CATSSPRGRGNTIYF. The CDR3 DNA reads TGTGCCACCAGCAGTCCGCGGGGGCGCGGAAACACCATATATTTT.

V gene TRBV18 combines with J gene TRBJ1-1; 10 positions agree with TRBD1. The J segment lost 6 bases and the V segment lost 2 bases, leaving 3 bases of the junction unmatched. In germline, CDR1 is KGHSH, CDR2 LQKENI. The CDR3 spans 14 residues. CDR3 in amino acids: CASSPDRGRAEAFF. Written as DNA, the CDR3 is TGTGCCAGCTCACCAGACAGGGGGCGGGCTGAAGCTTTCTTT.

DNA of the CDR3: TGTGCCTCCAAGGGACAGGGGGTCTACGAGCAGTACTTC. Its translation: CASKGQGVYEQYF. V gene TRBV6-5 combines with J gene TRBJ2-7, with 11 bases identical to TRBD1. CDR1 is MNHEY and CDR2 is SVGAGI in the germline V gene. V shed 11 bases and J 3 bases; nucleotides not matched to a gene: 6. The CDR3 has 13 amino acids.

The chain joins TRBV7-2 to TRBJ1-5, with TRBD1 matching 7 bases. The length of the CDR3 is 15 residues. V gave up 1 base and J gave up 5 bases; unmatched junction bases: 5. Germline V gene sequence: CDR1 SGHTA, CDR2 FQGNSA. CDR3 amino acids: CASSLDPGQDQPQHF. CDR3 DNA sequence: TGTGCCAGCAGCTTAGACCCTGGACAGGATCAGCCCCAGCATTTT.

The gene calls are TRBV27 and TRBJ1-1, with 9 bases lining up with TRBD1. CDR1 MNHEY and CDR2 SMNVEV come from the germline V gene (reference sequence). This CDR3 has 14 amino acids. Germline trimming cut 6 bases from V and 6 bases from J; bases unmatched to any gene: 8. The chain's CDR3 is CASSRGTGFAEAFF. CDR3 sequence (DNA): TGTGCCAGCAGCCGAGGGACAGGGTTCGCTGAAGCTTTCTTT.

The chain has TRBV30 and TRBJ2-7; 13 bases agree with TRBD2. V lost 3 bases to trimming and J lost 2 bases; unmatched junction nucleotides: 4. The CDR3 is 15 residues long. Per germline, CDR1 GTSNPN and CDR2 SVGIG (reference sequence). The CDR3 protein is CAWSGLAGATYEQYF. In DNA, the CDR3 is TGTGCCTGGAGCGGACTAGCGGGGGCCACCTACGAGCAGTACTTC.

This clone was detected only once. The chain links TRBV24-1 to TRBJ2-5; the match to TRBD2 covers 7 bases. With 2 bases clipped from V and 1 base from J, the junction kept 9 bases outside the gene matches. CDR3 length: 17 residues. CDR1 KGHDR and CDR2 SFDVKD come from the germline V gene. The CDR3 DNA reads TGTGCCACCAGTGATTCTTACAGCCGGGGGGTCCAAGAGACCCAGTACTTC. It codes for CATSDSYSRGVQETQYF.

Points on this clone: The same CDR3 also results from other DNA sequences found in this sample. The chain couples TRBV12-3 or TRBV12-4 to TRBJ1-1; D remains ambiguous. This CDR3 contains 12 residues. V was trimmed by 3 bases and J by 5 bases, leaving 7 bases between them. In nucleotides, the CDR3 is TGTGCCAGCAGTTTCGGAGGGACTGAAGCTTTCTTT. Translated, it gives CASSFGGTEAFF.

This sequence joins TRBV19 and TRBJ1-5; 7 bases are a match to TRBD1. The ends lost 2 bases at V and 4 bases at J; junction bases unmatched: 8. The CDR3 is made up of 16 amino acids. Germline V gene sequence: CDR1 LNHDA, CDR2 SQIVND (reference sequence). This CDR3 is CASSIRDRISNQPQHF. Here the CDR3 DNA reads TGTGCCAGTAGTATAAGGGACAGAATTAGTAATCAGCCCCAGCATTTT.

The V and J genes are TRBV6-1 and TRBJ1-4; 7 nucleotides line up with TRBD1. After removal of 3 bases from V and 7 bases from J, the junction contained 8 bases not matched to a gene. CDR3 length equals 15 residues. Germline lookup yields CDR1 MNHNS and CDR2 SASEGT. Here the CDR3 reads CASSEGDRDFEKLFF. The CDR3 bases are TGTGCCAGCAGTGAGGGGGACAGAGATTTTGAAAAACTGTTTTTT.

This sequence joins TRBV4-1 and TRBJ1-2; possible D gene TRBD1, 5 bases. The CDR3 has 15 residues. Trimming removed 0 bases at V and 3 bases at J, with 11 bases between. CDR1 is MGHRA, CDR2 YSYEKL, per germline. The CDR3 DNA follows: TGCGCCAGCAGCCAAGATGGGGGGACGGACTATGGCTACACCTTC. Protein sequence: CASSQDGGTDYGYTF.

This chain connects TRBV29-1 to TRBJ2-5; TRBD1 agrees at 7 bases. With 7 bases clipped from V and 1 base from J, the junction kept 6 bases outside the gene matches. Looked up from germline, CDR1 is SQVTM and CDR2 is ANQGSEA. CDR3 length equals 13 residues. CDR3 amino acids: CSARQGGQETQYF. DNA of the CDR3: TGCAGCGCCCGACAGGGCGGCCAAGAGACCCAGTACTTC. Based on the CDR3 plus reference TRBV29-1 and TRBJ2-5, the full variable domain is SAVISQKPSRDICQRGTSLTIQCQVDSQVTMMFWYRQQPGQSLTLIATANQGSEATYESGFVIDKFPISRPNLTFSTLTVSNMSPEDSSIYLCSARQGGQETQYFGPGTRLLVL.

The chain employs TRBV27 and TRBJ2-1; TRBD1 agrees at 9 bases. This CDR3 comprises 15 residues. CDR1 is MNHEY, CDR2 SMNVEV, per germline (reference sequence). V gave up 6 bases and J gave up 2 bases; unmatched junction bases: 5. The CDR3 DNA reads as TGTGCCAGCAGCCCGGACAGGGGAGCCTACAATGAGCAGTTCTTC. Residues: CASSPDRGAYNEQFF.

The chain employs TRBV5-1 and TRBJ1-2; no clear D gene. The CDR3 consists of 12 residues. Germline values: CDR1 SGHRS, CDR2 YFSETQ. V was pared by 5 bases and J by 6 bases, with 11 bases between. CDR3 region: CASSFPGNGYTF. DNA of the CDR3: TGCGCCAGCAGTTTCCCGGGGAATGGCTACACCTTC.

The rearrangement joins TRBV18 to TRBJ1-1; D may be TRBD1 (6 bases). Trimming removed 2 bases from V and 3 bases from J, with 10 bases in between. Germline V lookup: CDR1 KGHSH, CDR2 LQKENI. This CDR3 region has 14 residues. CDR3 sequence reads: CASSPETGYTEAFF. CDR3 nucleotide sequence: TGTGCCAGCTCACCAGAGACAGGCTACACTGAAGCTTTCTTT.

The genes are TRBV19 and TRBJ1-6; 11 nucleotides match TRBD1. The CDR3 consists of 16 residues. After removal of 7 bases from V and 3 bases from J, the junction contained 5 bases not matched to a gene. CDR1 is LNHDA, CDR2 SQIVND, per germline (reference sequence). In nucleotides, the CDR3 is TGTGCCAGTAACGAGGGACAGGGGGGCTATAATTCACCCCTCCACTTT. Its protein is CASNEGQGGYNSPLHF. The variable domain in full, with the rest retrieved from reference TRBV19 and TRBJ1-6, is DGGITQSPKYLFRKEGQNVTLSCEQNLNHDAMYWYRQDPGQGLRLIYYSQIVNDFQKGDIAEGYSVSREKKESFPLTVTSAQKNPTAFYLCASNEGQGGYNSPLHFGNGTRLTVT.

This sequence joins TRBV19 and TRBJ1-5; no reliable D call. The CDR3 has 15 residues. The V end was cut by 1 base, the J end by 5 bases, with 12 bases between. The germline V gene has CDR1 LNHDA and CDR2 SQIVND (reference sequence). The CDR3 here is CASSIVVGSHQPQHF. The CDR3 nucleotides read TGTGCCAGTAGTATAGTCGTCGGGAGTCATCAGCCCCAGCATTTT.

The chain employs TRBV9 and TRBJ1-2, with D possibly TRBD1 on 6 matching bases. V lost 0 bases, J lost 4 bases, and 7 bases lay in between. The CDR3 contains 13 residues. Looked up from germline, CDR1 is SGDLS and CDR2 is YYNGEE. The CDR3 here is CASSVEDSYGYTF. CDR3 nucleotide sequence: TGTGCCAGCAGCGTAGAGGACAGCTATGGCTACACCTTC.

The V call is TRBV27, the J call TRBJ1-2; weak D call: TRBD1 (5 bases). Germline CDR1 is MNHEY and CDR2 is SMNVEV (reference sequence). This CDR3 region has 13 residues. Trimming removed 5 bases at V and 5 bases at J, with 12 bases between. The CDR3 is CASSPGMRYGYTF. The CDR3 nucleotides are TGTGCCAGCAGTCCAGGGATGAGGTATGGCTACACCTTC.

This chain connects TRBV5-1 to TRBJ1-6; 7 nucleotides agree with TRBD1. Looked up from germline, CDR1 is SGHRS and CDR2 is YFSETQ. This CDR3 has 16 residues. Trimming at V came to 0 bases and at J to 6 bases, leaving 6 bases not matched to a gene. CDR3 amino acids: CASSLEMTGSNSPLHF. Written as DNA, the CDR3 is TGCGCCAGCAGCTTGGAGATGACAGGGTCTAATTCACCCCTCCACTTT.

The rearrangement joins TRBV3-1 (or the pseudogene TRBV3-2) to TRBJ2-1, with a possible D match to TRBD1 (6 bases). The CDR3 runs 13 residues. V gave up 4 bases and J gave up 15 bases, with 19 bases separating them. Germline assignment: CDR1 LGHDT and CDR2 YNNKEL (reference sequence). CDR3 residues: CASSPAGTYYRFF. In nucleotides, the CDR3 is TGTGCCAGCAGCCCAGCCGGGACATATTATCGGTTCTTC.